The 29 T cell receptor beta chains below all came from one sample that was sequenced in a study of response to subunit inactivated influenza vaccine. MiXCR was run by TCRdb on the RT-PCR reads, yielding one entry per CDR3 protein. The table includes about 500,000 distinct CDR3 sequences, approximately 15% detected once. This sample comprised CD4+ T cells sorted from PBMCs, obtained less than 25 months after vaccination. Every receptor here comes from a man aged 50-75 years who received an inactivated influenza vaccine.

This rearrangement joins TRBV7-3 to TRBJ2-3; 10 bases are shared with TRBD1. The CDR3 spans 15 residues. V shed 5 bases, J shed 5 bases, and the junction held 7 bases outside the gene matches. The germline V gene has CDR1 SGHTA and CDR2 FQGTGA. DNA for the CDR3: TGTGCCAGCAGCCCGCGGGACAGGGGAGTAGATACGCAGTATTTT. It specifies CASSPRDRGVDTQYF.

The chain has TRBV6-2 or TRBV6-3 and TRBJ2-7; D might be TRBD1 (6 bases). CDR3 size: 15 residues. V was shortened by 3 bases and J by 0 bases, with 12 bases between the two germline ends. Germline V CDR1 and CDR2: MNHEY, SVGEGT. This CDR3 is CASSYGQLLSYEQYF. The CDR3 DNA reads TGTGCCAGCAGTTATGGACAGCTCCTCTCCTACGAGCAGTACTTC.

This clonotype came up a few times. The gene calls are TRBV24-1 and TRBJ2-3; D might be TRBD2 (5 bases). The CDR3 extends over 14 amino acids. Trimming pared 5 bases from V and 6 bases from J, leaving 14 bases between. Germline loops: CDR1 KGHDR, CDR2 SFDVKD. The CDR3 protein is CATSVRGSVDTQYF. The CDR3 nucleotides read TGTGCCACCAGTGTACGGGGATCGGTCGATACGCAGTATTTT.

This clonotype was seen a few times. The chain joins TRBV9 to TRBJ2-5, with a tentative D call TRBD1 (7 bases). There are 15 residues in the CDR3. V was clipped by 4 bases and J by 5 bases, with 18 bases between them. CDR1 and CDR2 from the germline V gene are SGDLS and YYNGEE. In DNA, the CDR3 is TGTGCCAGCAGCATTCAGGGGGGCGGCGCGGAGACCCAGTACTTC. Translation: CASSIQGGGAETQYF.

The chain links TRBV20-1 to TRBJ1-2; the D gene is possibly TRBD1 (5 bases). The germline V gene encodes CDR1 DFQATT and CDR2 SNEGSKA (reference sequence). The CDR3 length is 12 residues. CDR3 region: CSVVGGGSGYTF. CDR3 in DNA: TGCAGCGTAGTGGGGGGGGGAAGCGGCTACACCTTC.

There are a few counts of this clonotype. The chain uses TRBV6-1 and TRBJ2-3; 10 bases map to TRBD1. The trim removed 6 bases at V and 8 bases at J, leaving 8 bases unmatched. This CDR3 contains 14 residues. Looked up from germline, CDR1 is MNHNS and CDR2 is SASEGT. CDR3 DNA sequence: TGTGCCAGCAGCCTGGGACAGGGGTGGAGTACGCAGTATTTT. Residues: CASSLGQGWSTQYF.

The chain carries TRBV9 and TRBJ2-7; D possibly matches TRBD1 or TRBD2 (6 bases each). CDR1 and CDR2 from the germline V gene are SGDLS and YYNGEE. Trimming took 2 bases from V and 7 from J, leaving 16 bases between them. The CDR3 is 14 amino acids. The CDR3 protein is CASSVRGSAGEQYF. The CDR3, as DNA: TGTGCCAGCAGCGTCAGGGGCAGCGCGGGGGAGCAGTACTTC.

At least ten counts were recorded for this clonotype. J is TRBJ2-5 and V is TRBV11-1; TRBD2 agrees at 10 bases. In germline, CDR1 is SGHAT, CDR2 FQDESV (reference sequence). Trimming cost V 4 bases and J 7 bases; bases outside gene matches: 6. The CDR3 length is 14 residues. This chain's CDR3 is CASSSSGGAGTQYF. The CDR3 DNA is TGTGCCAGCAGCTCTAGCGGGGGCGCCGGGACCCAGTACTTC.

At least ten counts were recorded for this clonotype. The V and J genes are TRBV10-3 and TRBJ2-3; possible D gene TRBD2, 5 bases. The germline CDR1 and CDR2 sequences are ENHRY and SYGVKD. The CDR3 runs 15 residues. V lost 0 bases and J 0 bases, leaving 7 bases between the germline ends. This chain's CDR3 is CAISESTSSTDTQYF. The CDR3 DNA follows: TGTGCCATCAGTGAGTCCACTAGTAGCACAGATACGCAGTATTTT.

The chain employs TRBV14 and TRBJ2-5; 9 bases map to TRBD2. The CDR3 is made up of 15 amino acids. Germline trimming cut 4 bases from V and 7 bases from J; bases unmatched to any gene: 10. Germline lookup yields CDR1 SGHDN and CDR2 FVKESK. The DNA for the CDR3 is TGTGCCAGCAGCCGGTCCAGCGGGAGGTTTGGGACCCAGTACTTC. Translated: CASSRSSGRFGTQYF.

This clonotype was picked up a small number of times. The chain uses TRBV25-1 and TRBJ2-2; 9 bases agree with TRBD2. This CDR3 has 17 amino acids. Trimming took 3 bases from V and 5 from J; bases not matched to a gene: 10. Germline loops: CDR1 MGHDK, CDR2 SYGVNS. The CDR3 DNA sequence: TGTGCCAGCAGTGACCAGCGGGAGGCCCCGGGGACCGGGGAGCTGTTTTTT. As protein: CASSDQREAPGTGELFF.

This chain links TRBV12-3 or TRBV12-4 with TRBJ2-2, with TRBD2 matching 13 bases. V dropped 5 bases and J dropped 4; count of bases not matched to a gene: 13. This CDR3 region has 19 residues. The CDR3 here is CASSPKSGLAGRLTGELFF. CDR3 coding DNA: TGTGCCAGCAGTCCCAAATCGGGACTAGCGGGAAGGCTCACCGGGGAGCTGTTTTTT.

This chain links TRBV27 with TRBJ2-3; D remains ambiguous. This CDR3 region has 17 residues. The V gene's germline CDR1 is MNHEY and CDR2 SMNVEV (reference sequence). V dropped 1 base and J dropped 7 bases, with 21 bases sitting between them. CDR3 sequence: CASSLYSGELDLHTQYF. The CDR3 region has the DNA TGTGCCAGCAGTTTATATAGTGGCGAACTGGACCTTCATACGCAGTATTTT.

The chain couples TRBV20-1 to TRBJ2-7; D gene unclear. The CDR3 is made up of 15 amino acids. The germline gives CDR1 DFQATT, CDR2 SNEGSKA (reference sequence). Trimming left V 0 bases short and J 3 bases short, with 15 bases between. CDR3 residues: CSARDSRLGVYEQYF. The DNA of the CDR3 is TGCAGTGCTAGAGATAGTAGGCTAGGAGTCTACGAGCAGTACTTC.

The gene calls are TRBV4-2 and TRBJ2-5; 7 nucleotides agree with TRBD2. V was pared by 0 bases and J by 5 bases, with 6 bases of the junction left unmatched. Germline V lookup: CDR1 LGHNA, CDR2 YNFKEQ. The CDR3 loop spans 15 amino acids. For the CDR3, the DNA is TGTGCCAGCAGCCAAGATCTGGGAGGGTCGGAGACCCAGTACTTC. Protein: CASSQDLGGSETQYF.

This clonotype was seen more than once but under ten times. The gene calls are TRBV6-5 and TRBJ2-2; 7 bases map to TRBD1. This CDR3 has 14 amino acids. Germline V lookup: CDR1 MNHEY, CDR2 SVGAGI. V was clipped by 5 bases and J by 3 bases; unmatched bases: 3. The CDR3 is CASSNRGDTGELFF. CDR3 DNA: TGTGCCAGCAGTAACAGGGGAGACACCGGGGAGCTGTTTTTT.

V and J are TRBV11-2 and TRBJ1-5; no clear D gene. The V gene's germline CDR1 is SGHAT and CDR2 FQNNGV. There are 13 residues in the CDR3. V was shortened by 2 bases and J by 10 bases, with 12 bases between the two germline ends. The CDR3: CASSLTPLQPQHF. DNA of the CDR3: TGTGCCAGCAGCTTAACCCCACTACAACCCCAGCATTTT.

This clonotype has just a few counts. The rearrangement joins TRBV7-9 to TRBJ1-1; possibly TRBD1 for D (5 bases). CDR3 length: 15 residues. Germline CDR1 and CDR2: SEHNR and FQNEAQ (reference sequence). The germline V and J ends were trimmed by 1 base and 1 base, with 10 bases remaining between them. The CDR3 DNA sequence: TGTGCCAGCAGCTTAGTTTCAGGGAAGAACACTGAAGCTTTCTTT. Translated, it gives CASSLVSGKNTEAFF.

V usage is TRBV6-2 or TRBV6-3 and J usage is TRBJ2-1, with 7 nucleotides matching TRBD2. Unmatched junction bases numbered 18, after V lost 7 bases and J lost 3 bases. CDR1 and CDR2 (germline): MNHEY, SVGEGT. The CDR3 consists of 18 residues. The CDR3 region is CASKTWLVGGSNYNEQFF. CDR3 sequence (DNA): TGTGCCAGCAAAACCTGGCTGGTAGGCGGGAGCAACTACAATGAGCAGTTCTTC.

There are a few counts of this clonotype. The chain links TRBV18 to TRBJ2-1; 9 positions match TRBD2. Germline V gives CDR1 KGHSH, CDR2 LQKENI. This CDR3 has 19 amino acids. The trim removed 6 bases at V and 0 bases at J, leaving 15 bases unmatched. CDR3 sequence reads: CASSLNRASGASSYNEQFF. CDR3 coding DNA: TGTGCCAGCTCGTTAAATAGGGCTAGCGGGGCTAGCTCCTACAATGAGCAGTTCTTC. Together with reference TRBV18 and TRBJ2-1, the CDR3 gives the full variable domain: NAGVMQNPRHLVRRRGQEARLRCSPMKGHSHVYWYRQLPEEGLKFMVYLQKENIIDESGMPKERFSAEFPKEGPSILRIQQVVRGDSAAYFCASSLNRASGASSYNEQFFGPGTRLTVL.

The sample holds many counts of this clonotype. This chain joins TRBV12-3 or TRBV12-4 and TRBJ1-2; 7 nucleotides agree with TRBD1. V was pared by 1 base and J by 6 bases, with 8 bases of the junction left unmatched. The CDR3 sequence is 15 residues long. The CDR3 sequence is CASSLGRGTIDGYTF. The CDR3 DNA sequence: TGTGCCAGCAGTTTAGGCAGGGGGACGATTGATGGCTACACCTTC.

This clonotype occurred a few times. The chain uses TRBV24-1 and TRBJ2-7, with D perhaps TRBD2 (6 bases). With 4 bases removed from V and 6 bases from J, the gap between germline ends came to 12 bases. The CDR3 runs to 13 residues. Germline CDR1 and CDR2: KGHDR and SFDVKD. CDR3 protein: CATSEPGLREQYF. DNA of the CDR3: TGTGCCACCAGTGAACCGGGACTGCGCGAGCAGTACTTC.

This clonotype was recorded many times. This sequence joins TRBV4-2 and TRBJ2-1; possible D gene TRBD1, 5 bases. The CDR3 covers 14 residues. Trimming took off 0 bases at V and 12 bases at J, with 15 bases between the two ends. Germline values: CDR1 LGHNA, CDR2 YNFKEQ. The CDR3 loop reads CASSQDAGLGVQFF. Written as DNA, the CDR3 is TGTGCCAGCAGCCAAGATGCAGGTCTAGGGGTGCAGTTCTTC.

This clonotype has more than one count but fewer than ten. The chain employs TRBV30 and TRBJ2-3; 9 bases align to TRBD1. Germline loops: CDR1 GTSNPN, CDR2 SVGIG (reference sequence). The CDR3 extends over 14 amino acids. The J segment lost 6 bases and the V segment lost 2 bases, leaving 6 bases of the junction unmatched. DNA for the CDR3: TGTGCCTGGAGTACAGGACAGGGGTTGGATACGCAGTATTTT. It codes for CAWSTGQGLDTQYF.

This clonotype was seen a handful of times. The chain employs TRBV6-5 and TRBJ2-2, with 14 bases that match TRBD2. V gave up 2 bases and J gave up 4 bases; unmatched junction bases: 6. The CDR3 runs to 18 residues. Germline V gene lookup returns CDR1 MNHEY and CDR2 SVGAGI. In nucleotides, the CDR3 is TGTGCCAGCAGTTACCCTGGGACTAGCGGGAGAGGCACCGGGGAGCTGTTTTTT. This encodes CASSYPGTSGRGTGELFF.

There are a few counts of this clonotype. The rearrangement joins TRBV12-3 or TRBV12-4 to TRBJ2-7; the match to TRBD1 covers 10 bases. After removal of 6 bases from V and 5 bases from J, the junction contained 4 bases not matched to a gene. The CDR3 is 13 residues long. CDR3 protein: CASRAGQGHEQYF. DNA for the CDR3: TGTGCCAGCAGAGCGGGACAGGGGCACGAGCAGTACTTC.

This chain joins TRBV6-1 and TRBJ2-1; 10 bases are a match to TRBD2. CDR3 length: 17 residues. CDR1 MNHNS and CDR2 SASEGT come from the germline V gene. Unmatched junction bases numbered 13, after V lost 6 bases and J lost 5 bases. The CDR3 here is CASSTTRAGGPHNEQFF. The CDR3 region has the DNA TGTGCCAGCAGCACCACCAGAGCGGGAGGGCCCCACAATGAGCAGTTCTTC.

V is TRBV5-1 and J is TRBJ1-1, with D hard to call. The CDR3 is made up of 14 amino acids. Trimming took 4 bases from V and 2 from J, leaving 12 bases between them. Germline loops: CDR1 SGHRS, CDR2 YFSETQ. The CDR3 reads CASSRSSGNTEAFF. For the CDR3, the DNA is TGCGCCAGCAGCCGGTCTTCGGGAAACACTGAAGCTTTCTTT.

The J gene is TRBJ2-3, the V gene TRBV29-1, with D perhaps matching TRBD2 (5 bases). V was trimmed by 4 bases and J by 0 bases, leaving 14 bases between them. Germline CDR1 and CDR2: SQVTM and ANQGSEA. The CDR3 consists of 15 residues. Here the CDR3 DNA reads TGCAGCGTTGCCGAGGGCGGCGCTAGCACAGATACGCAGTATTTT. Protein: CSVAEGGASTDTQYF.